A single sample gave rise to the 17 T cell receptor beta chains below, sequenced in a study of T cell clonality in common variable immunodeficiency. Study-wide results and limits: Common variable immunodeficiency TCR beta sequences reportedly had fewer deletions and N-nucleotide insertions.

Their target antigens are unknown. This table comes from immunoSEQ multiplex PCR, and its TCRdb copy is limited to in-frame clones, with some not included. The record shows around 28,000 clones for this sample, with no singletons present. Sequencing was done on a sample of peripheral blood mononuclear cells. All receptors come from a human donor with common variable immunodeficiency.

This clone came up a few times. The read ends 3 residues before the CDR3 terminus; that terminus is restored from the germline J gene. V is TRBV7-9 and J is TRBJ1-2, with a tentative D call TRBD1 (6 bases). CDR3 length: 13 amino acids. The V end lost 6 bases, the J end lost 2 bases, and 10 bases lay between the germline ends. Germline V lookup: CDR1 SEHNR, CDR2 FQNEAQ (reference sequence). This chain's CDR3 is CASSRTENYGYTF. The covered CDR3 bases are TGTGCCAGCAGTCGGACAGAGAACTATGGC.

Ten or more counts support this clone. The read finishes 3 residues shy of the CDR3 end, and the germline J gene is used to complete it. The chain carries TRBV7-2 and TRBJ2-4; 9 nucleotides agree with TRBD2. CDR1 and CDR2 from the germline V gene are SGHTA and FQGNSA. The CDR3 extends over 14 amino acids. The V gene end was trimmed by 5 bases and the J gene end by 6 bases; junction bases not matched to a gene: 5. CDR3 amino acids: CASSISGGRNIQYF. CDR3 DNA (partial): TGTGCCAGCAGCATTAGCGGGGGAAGAAACATT.

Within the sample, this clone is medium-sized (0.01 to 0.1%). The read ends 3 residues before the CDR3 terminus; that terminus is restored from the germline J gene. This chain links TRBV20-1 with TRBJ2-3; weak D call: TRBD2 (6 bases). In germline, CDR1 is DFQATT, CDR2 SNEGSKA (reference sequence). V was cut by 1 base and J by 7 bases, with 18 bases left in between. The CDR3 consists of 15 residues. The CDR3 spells CSARARPSVIHTQYF. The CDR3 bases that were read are TGCAGTGCTAGAGCCCGACCTAGCGTCATACATACG.

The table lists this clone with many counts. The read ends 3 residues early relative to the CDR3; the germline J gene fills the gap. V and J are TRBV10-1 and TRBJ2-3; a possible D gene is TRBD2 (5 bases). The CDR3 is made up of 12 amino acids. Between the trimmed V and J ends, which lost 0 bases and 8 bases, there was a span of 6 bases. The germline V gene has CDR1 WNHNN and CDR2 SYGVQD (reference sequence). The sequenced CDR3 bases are TGCGCCAGCAGTGAGTCCGAGGGTACG. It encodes CASSESEGT. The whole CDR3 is CASSESEGTQYF.

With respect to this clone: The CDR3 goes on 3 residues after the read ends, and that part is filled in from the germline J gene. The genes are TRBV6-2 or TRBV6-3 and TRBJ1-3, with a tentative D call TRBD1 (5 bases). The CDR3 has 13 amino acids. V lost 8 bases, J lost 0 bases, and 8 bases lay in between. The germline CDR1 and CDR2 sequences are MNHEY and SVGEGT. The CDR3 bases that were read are TGTGCCAGCTCTCAGGGCTCTGGAAACACC. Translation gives CASSQGSGNT. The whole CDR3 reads CASSQGSGNTIYF.

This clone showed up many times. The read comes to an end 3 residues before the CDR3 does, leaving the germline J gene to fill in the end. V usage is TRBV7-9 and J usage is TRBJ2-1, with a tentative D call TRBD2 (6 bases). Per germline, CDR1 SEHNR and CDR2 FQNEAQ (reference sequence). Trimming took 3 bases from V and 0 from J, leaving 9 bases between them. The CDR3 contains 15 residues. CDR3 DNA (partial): TGTGCCAGCAGCTTCGGGGGTGGCTCCTACAATGAG. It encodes CASSFGGGSYNE. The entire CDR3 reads CASSFGGGSYNEQFF.

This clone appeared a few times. The sequenced part of the CDR3 DNA is TGTGCCAGCAGCTTAAGGGGAGGAAATCATGGC. This codes for CASSLRGGNHG. The whole CDR3 region reads CASSLRGGNHGYTF. The chain employs TRBV7-9 and TRBJ1-2; TRBD1 is a possible D gene (5 bases). The read comes to an end 3 residues before the CDR3 does, leaving the germline J gene to fill in the end. The V end was cut by 2 bases, the J end by 6 bases, with 13 bases between. Germline CDR1 SEHNR, CDR2 FQNEAQ (reference sequence). This CDR3 region has 14 residues.

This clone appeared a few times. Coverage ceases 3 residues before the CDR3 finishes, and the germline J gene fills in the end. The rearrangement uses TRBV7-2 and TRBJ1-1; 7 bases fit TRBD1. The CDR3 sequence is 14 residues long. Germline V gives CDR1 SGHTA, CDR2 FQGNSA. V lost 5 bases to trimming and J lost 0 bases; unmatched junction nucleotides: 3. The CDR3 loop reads CASSKGAVNTEAFF. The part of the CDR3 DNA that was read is TGTGCCAGCAGCAAGGGGGCTGTGAACACTGAA. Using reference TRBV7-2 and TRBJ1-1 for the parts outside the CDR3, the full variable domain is GAGVSQSPSNKVTEKGKDVELRCDPISGHTALYWYRQSLGQGLEFLIYFQGNSAPDKSGLPSDRFSAERTGGSVSTLTIQRTQQEDSAVYLCASSKGAVNTEAFFGQGTRLTVV.

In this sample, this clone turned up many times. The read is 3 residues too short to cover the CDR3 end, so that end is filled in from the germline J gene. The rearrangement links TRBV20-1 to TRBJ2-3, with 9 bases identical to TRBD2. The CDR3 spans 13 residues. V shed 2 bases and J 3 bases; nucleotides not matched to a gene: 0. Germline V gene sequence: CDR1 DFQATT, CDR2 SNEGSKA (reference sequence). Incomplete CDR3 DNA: TGCAGTGCTAGACTAGCGGGGACAGATACG. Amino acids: CSARLAGTDT. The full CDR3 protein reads CSARLAGTDTQYF.

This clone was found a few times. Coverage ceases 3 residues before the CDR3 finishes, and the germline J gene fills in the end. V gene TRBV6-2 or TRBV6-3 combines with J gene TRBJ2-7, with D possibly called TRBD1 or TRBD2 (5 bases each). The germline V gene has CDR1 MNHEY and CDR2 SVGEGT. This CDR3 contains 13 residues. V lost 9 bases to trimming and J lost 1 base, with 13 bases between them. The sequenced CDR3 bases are TGTGCCAGTATGAGGGGCGGTTCCTACGAG. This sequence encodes CASMRGGSYE. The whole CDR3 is CASMRGGSYEQYF.

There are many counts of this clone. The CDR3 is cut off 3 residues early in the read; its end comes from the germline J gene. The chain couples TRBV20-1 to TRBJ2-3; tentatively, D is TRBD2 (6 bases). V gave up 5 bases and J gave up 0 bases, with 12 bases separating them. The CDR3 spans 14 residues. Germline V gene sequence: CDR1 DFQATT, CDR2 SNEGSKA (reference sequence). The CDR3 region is CSAWGGASTDTQYF. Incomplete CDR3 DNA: TGCAGTGCTTGGGGCGGGGCAAGCACAGATACG.

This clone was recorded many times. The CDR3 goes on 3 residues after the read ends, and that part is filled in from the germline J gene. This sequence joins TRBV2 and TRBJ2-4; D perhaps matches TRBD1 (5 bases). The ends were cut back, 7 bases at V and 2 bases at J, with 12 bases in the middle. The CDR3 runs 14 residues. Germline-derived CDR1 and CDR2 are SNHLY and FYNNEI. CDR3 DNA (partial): TGTGCCAGCACCCTGAGACAGTCCAAAAACATT. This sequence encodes CASTLRQSKNI. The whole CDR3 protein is CASTLRQSKNIQYF.

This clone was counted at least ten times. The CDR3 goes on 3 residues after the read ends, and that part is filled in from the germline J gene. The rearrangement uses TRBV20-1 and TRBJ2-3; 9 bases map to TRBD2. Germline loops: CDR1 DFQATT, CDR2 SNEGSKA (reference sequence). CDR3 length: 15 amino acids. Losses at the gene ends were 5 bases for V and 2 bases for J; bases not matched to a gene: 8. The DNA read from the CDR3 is TGCAGTGCTGAGCTGTCTAGCGGGGTCACAGATACG. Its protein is CSAELSSGVTDT. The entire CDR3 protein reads CSAELSSGVTDTQYF.

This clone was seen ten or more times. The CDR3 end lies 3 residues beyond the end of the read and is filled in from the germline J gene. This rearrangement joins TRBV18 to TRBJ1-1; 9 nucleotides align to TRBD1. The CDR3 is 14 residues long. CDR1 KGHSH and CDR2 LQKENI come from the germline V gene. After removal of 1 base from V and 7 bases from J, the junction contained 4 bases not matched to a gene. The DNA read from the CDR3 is TGTGCCAGCTCACCACTTGACAGGGGGAATGAA. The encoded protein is CASSPLDRGNE. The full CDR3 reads CASSPLDRGNEAFF.

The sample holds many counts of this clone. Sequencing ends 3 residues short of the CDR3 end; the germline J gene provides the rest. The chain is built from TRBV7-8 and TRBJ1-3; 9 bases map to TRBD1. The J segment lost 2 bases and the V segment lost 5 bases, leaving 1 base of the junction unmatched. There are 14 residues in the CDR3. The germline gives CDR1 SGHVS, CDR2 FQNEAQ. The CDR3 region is CASSRTGAGNTIYF. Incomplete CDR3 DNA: TGTGCCAGCAGCAGGACAGGGGCTGGAAACACC.

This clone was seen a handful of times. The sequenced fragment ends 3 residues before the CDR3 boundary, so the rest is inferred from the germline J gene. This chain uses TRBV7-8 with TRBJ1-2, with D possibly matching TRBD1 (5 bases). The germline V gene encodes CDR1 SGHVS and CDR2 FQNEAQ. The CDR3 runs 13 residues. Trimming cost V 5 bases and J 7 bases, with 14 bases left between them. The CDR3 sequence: CASSPDTLGGYTF. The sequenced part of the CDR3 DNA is TGTGCCAGCAGCCCGGACACCTTGGGTGGC.

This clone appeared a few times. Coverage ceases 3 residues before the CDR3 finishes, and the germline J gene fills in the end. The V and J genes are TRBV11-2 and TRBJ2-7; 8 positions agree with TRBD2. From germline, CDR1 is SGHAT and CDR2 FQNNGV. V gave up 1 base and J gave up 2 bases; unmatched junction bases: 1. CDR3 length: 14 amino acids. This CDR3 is CASSLAGGPYEQYF. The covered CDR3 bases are TGTGCCAGCAGCTTAGCGGGGGGGCCCTACGAG.